The 7 T cell receptor beta chains given below trace back to one sample, sequenced in a study of blood T cells in healthy people across ages. Combining a sample-barcoded 5' primer with a J-beta primer mix, a second PCR ran for about 7 to 12 cycles. Each CDR3 protein is one row after TCRdb ran MiXCR on the 5' RACE reads. The table has approximately 2,000,000 distinct CDR3 sequences, about 39% seen once. Sequenced material: blood. The receptors were sampled from a human donor in good health.

The chain joins TRBV28 to TRBJ1-1; no clear D gene. Germline CDR1 reads MDHEN; CDR2 reads SYDVKM. The CDR3 has 14 residues. V lost 5 bases and J lost 1, with 11 bases in between. Here the CDR3 DNA reads TGTGCCAGCAGTCTTACCAGAGGGAACACTGAAGCTTTCTTT. Translating it yields CASSLTRGNTEAFF.

Of note for this clonotype: A much bigger clone sits one base away, suggesting this may be a read error. The gene calls are TRBV20-1 and TRBJ1-2; D uncertain. This CDR3 has 13 residues. The V gene's germline CDR1 is DFQATT and CDR2 SNEGSKA (reference sequence). In nucleotides, the CDR3 is TGCAGTGCTTCCGATCCGGCCCGCTATGGCCACACCTTC. This translates into CSASDPARYGHTF.

This clonotype was seen more than once but under ten times. The chain uses TRBV4-2 and TRBJ2-5, with TRBD2 identical over 7 bases. V dropped 3 bases and J dropped 4; count of bases not matched to a gene: 8. This CDR3 region has 15 residues. From germline, CDR1 is LGHNA and CDR2 YNFKEQ. The CDR3 reads CASSHNRERGETQYF. For the CDR3, the DNA is TGTGCCAGCAGCCACAACCGGGAGCGGGGAGAGACCCAGTACTTC.

V usage is TRBV7-9 and J usage is TRBJ1-1, with 9 bases aligning to TRBD1. Unmatched junction bases numbered 3, after V lost 0 bases and J lost 1 base. There are 16 residues in the CDR3. Per germline, CDR1 SEHNR and CDR2 FQNEAQ (reference sequence). This CDR3 reads CASSLARGQGNTEAFF. DNA for the CDR3: TGTGCCAGCAGCTTAGCGCGGGGACAGGGGAACACTGAAGCTTTCTTT.

The chain couples TRBV15 to TRBJ2-3; possibly TRBD2 for D (5 bases). Germline V gene lookup returns CDR1 LNHNV and CDR2 YYDKDF (reference sequence). The CDR3 covers 16 residues. Trimming cost V 0 bases and J 7 bases, with 17 bases left between them. The CDR3 protein is CATSRDLQDLRYTQYF. As DNA, the CDR3 is TGTGCCACCAGCAGAGATCTCCAGGACTTAAGATATACGCAGTATTTT.

This clonotype was counted only a few times. V and J are TRBV7-2 and TRBJ2-1; either TRBD1 or TRBD2 may supply D (5 bases each). The V and J ends lost 8 bases and 0 bases respectively, with 17 bases between them. The CDR3 runs to 16 residues. Germline values: CDR1 SGHTA, CDR2 FQGNSA. CDR3 nucleotide sequence: TGTGCCAGCCGCCCGAGGGGCGGCAGCTCCTACAATGAGCAGTTCTTC. The encoded protein is CASRPRGGSSYNEQFF.

The gene calls are TRBV20-1 and TRBJ1-2; D is unresolved. Germline V gene sequence: CDR1 DFQATT, CDR2 SNEGSKA (reference sequence). CDR3 length: 14 amino acids. Trimming cost V 2 bases and J 5 bases, with 15 bases left between them. The CDR3 coding sequence is TGCAGTGCTAGAATATCTCGGGAGGAGTATGGCTACACCTTC. It encodes CSARISREEYGYTF.